This T cell receptor beta chain is from a study of cytomegalovirus exposure and HLA in healthy donors. Broader study findings: Per a prior analysis, the majority of TCR beta V segments were productive roughly 87% or roughly 30% of the time. At a 0.05 false discovery rate, a later analysis found around 17,000 TCR beta sequences to be associated with HLA alleles.

V dropped 0 bases and J dropped 5; count of bases not matched to a gene: 6. Germline V gene lookup returns CDR1 MGHRA and CDR2 YSYEKL. This CDR3 comprises 17 residues. A word on this clone: The antigen remains undetermined.

The PCR ran on 60 Vbeta and 13 Jbeta primers. TCRdb's copy holds only in-frame clones and misses some; the assay was immunoSEQ multiplex PCR. The repertoire holds 95,000 to 150,000 clones, with around 79% as singletons. The sample consisted of PBMCs. The receptor was isolated from a woman in her forties in good health and CMV-seronegative. The chain links TRBV4-1 to TRBJ2-7; TRBD2 matches 14 bases. In DNA form, the CDR3 reads TGCGCCAGCAGCCAAGATGGGACTAGCGGGAGTTGGGACGAGCAGTACTTC. The encoded protein is CASSQDGTSGSWDEQYF.